These 24 T cell receptor beta chains originate from one sample sequenced in a study of regulatory T cells in long-lasting Graves disease. Time point reported: persistent/refractory GD, antithyroid drugs over 5 years with positive TRAb. The TCR library used RNA extracted from PBMCs. Relying on iRepertoire HTBI primers and Arm-PCR of CDR3 regions, the team built TCR beta libraries. One entry per CDR3 protein, called by TCRdb with MiXCR from the multiplex PCR reads. The sample carries roughly 500,000 distinct CDR3 sequences, under 25% recorded once. Sequencing was performed on peripheral blood mononuclear cells (PBMCs), taken when the disease was refractory, from a patient treated with antithyroid drugs. The receptors shown here come from a female donor with Graves disease.

The chain couples TRBV7-9 to TRBJ1-2, with 9 bases aligning to TRBD1. CDR1 is SEHNR, CDR2 FQNEAQ, per germline (reference sequence). V lost 3 bases to trimming and J lost 7 bases; unmatched junction nucleotides: 3. The CDR3 loop spans 13 amino acids. The CDR3 DNA reads TGTGCCAGCAGCTTCGGGGACAGGGTTGGCTACACCTTC. Translating gives CASSFGDRVGYTF.

The table lists this clonotype with a few counts. The V gene is TRBV19, the J gene TRBJ1-1; D is unclear. Germline-derived CDR1 and CDR2 are LNHDA and SQIVND (reference sequence). CDR3 length: 14 residues. V lost 1 base to trimming and J lost 1 base, with 7 bases between them. The CDR3 region is CASSIVAANTEAFF. The CDR3 DNA reads as TGTGCCAGTAGTATAGTCGCAGCGAACACTGAAGCTTTCTTT. The full variable domain, in which reference TRBV19 and TRBJ1-1 provide the parts outside the CDR3, is DGGITQSPKYLFRKEGQNVTLSCEQNLNHDAMYWYRQDPGQGLRLIYYSQIVNDFQKGDIAEGYSVSREKKESFPLTVTSAQKNPTAFYLCASSIVAANTEAFFGQGTRLTVV.

The V call is TRBV7-9, the J call TRBJ2-1, with 10 bases identical to TRBD1. From germline, CDR1 is SEHNR and CDR2 FQNEAQ (reference sequence). J was trimmed by 6 bases and V by 6 bases; bases with no gene match: 8. CDR3 length equals 15 residues. CDR3 loop: CASRPDRGSLNEQFF. The CDR3 DNA reads as TGTGCCAGCAGACCGGACAGGGGGTCCCTCAATGAGCAGTTCTTC.

The chain couples TRBV27 to TRBJ2-1, with TRBD2 identical over 9 bases. Germline V lookup: CDR1 MNHEY, CDR2 SMNVEV (reference sequence). There are 15 residues in the CDR3. With V trimmed by 3 bases and J by 4 bases, 4 bases remained unmatched. CDR3 region: CASSFSLAGYNEQFF. The CDR3 DNA reads TGTGCCAGCAGTTTTAGTCTAGCGGGATACAATGAGCAGTTCTTC.

Only a few counts were recorded for this clonotype. The chain is built from TRBV7-9 and TRBJ2-7; tentatively, D is TRBD1 (6 bases). The V end lost 4 bases, the J end lost 3 bases, and 10 bases lay between the germline ends. Germline values: CDR1 SEHNR, CDR2 FQNEAQ (reference sequence). There are 13 residues in the CDR3. The chain's CDR3 is CASSWTANYEQYF. CDR3 nucleotides: TGTGCCAGCAGCTGGACAGCTAACTACGAGCAGTACTTC.

This clonotype was counted at least ten times. This sequence joins TRBV3-1 and TRBJ2-5; no clear D gene. The CDR3 extends over 15 amino acids. Deletions cut 4 bases from V and 0 bases from J, with 12 bases between. Germline CDR1 reads LGHDT; CDR2 reads YNNKEL (reference sequence). CDR3 nucleotide sequence: TGTGCCAGCAGCCCTACGATAGAAGACCAAGAGACCCAGTACTTC. Translating it yields CASSPTIEDQETQYF.

This clonotype has only a few counts. The genes are TRBV6-1 and TRBJ2-1; D is perhaps TRBD2 (5 bases). V was trimmed by 7 bases and J by 6 bases, leaving 16 bases between them. Germline loops: CDR1 MNHNS, CDR2 SASEGT. The CDR3 is made up of 14 amino acids. The CDR3 DNA follows: TGTGCCAGCACGGGGTTAGCTGGGATCAATGAGCAGTTCTTC. It codes for CASTGLAGINEQFF.

This clonotype has only a few counts. The chain has TRBV27 and TRBJ1-1; no clear D. From germline, CDR1 is MNHEY and CDR2 SMNVEV (reference sequence). Trimming removed 3 bases at V and 4 bases at J, with 9 bases between. The CDR3 covers 13 residues. The CDR3, as DNA: TGTGCCAGCAGTTTCTCCGGGGTCACTGAAGCTTTCTTT. It specifies CASSFSGVTEAFF.

To note about this clonotype: One end of the junction fails to match germline, which may point to a read error. The gene calls are TRBV20-1 and TRBJ2-7; 9 nucleotides match TRBD2. The V gene's germline CDR1 is DFQATT and CDR2 SNEGSKA (reference sequence). This CDR3 contains 15 residues. The CDR3 nucleotides read TGCAGTGCTAGGACTAGCGGAGGGACCTCCTACGGGCAGTACTTC. Amino acid sequence: CSARTSGGTSYGQYF.

There are many counts of this clonotype. This chain uses TRBV12-3 or TRBV12-4 with TRBJ1-1; TRBD1 matches at 9 bases. The CDR3 loop spans 13 amino acids. J was trimmed by 8 bases and V by 7 bases; bases with no gene match: 8. The CDR3 nucleotides are TGTGCCAGCATTACAGGGGGCTTTTCAGAAGCTTTCTTT. This translates into CASITGGFSEAFF.

This clonotype was counted only a few times. The chain recombines TRBV20-1 with TRBJ2-4, with D hard to call. V was shortened by 2 bases and J by 0 bases, with 5 bases between the two germline ends. The CDR3 is 13 residues long. Germline-derived CDR1 and CDR2 are DFQATT and SNEGSKA (reference sequence). CDR3 sequence: CSARSRAKNIQYF. The CDR3 DNA reads as TGCAGTGCTAGATCACGAGCCAAAAACATTCAGTACTTC.

Only a few counts were recorded for this clonotype. The chain carries TRBV7-9 and TRBJ1-1; 12 bases fit TRBD1. This CDR3 spans 17 amino acids. J was trimmed by 4 bases and V by 3 bases; bases with no gene match: 9. Germline CDR1 reads SEHNR; CDR2 reads FQNEAQ (reference sequence). CDR3 sequence reads: CASSFRDRGHMGTEAFF. In DNA, the CDR3 is TGTGCCAGCAGCTTTAGGGACAGGGGGCACATGGGCACTGAAGCTTTCTTT.

The chain combines TRBV19 with TRBJ1-1; maybe TRBD1 (5 bases). From germline, CDR1 is LNHDA and CDR2 SQIVND (reference sequence). Trimming pared 6 bases from V and 0 bases from J, leaving 14 bases between. The CDR3 length is 15 residues. The CDR3 DNA reads TGTGCCAGTAGGACACCGGGACGGCTGAACACTGAAGCTTTCTTT. It codes for CASRTPGRLNTEAFF.

This clonotype was seen repeatedly, ten times or more. The chain employs TRBV28 and TRBJ1-2; the D is unclear. Trimming removed 7 bases at V and 6 bases at J, with 21 bases between. The CDR3 length is 15 residues. Germline V gives CDR1 MDHEN, CDR2 SYDVKM. The CDR3 here is CASTYLASGYNGYTF. The CDR3 nucleotides read TGTGCCAGCACCTACTTGGCCAGCGGATATAATGGCTACACCTTC.

CDR3 coding DNA: TGTGCCAGCAGTTTATCCCGGTGGGGGATCGGGTCCTACGAGCAGTACTTC. The encoded protein is CASSLSRWGIGSYEQYF. The gene calls are TRBV27 and TRBJ2-7, with D perhaps assigned TRBD1 or TRBD2 (5 bases each). Germline-derived CDR1 and CDR2 are MNHEY and SMNVEV (reference sequence). This CDR3 has 17 residues. V lost 0 bases to trimming and J lost 1 base, with 16 bases between them.

This clonotype was seen a handful of times. This sequence joins TRBV6-1 and TRBJ2-7; D is unclear. The length of the CDR3 is 14 residues. Trimming removed 3 bases at V and 1 base at J, with 10 bases between. Germline CDR1 is MNHNS and CDR2 is SASEGT. The CDR3 spells CASSDPALSYEQYF. The CDR3 coding sequence is TGTGCCAGCAGTGACCCGGCTCTTTCCTACGAGCAGTACTTC.

In its sample, this clonotype was seen many times. This chain links TRBV15 with TRBJ2-5, with TRBD2 matching 9 bases. The CDR3 is made up of 15 amino acids. Trimming cost V 9 bases and J 5 bases; bases outside gene matches: 13. Germline-derived CDR1 and CDR2 are LNHNV and YYDKDF (reference sequence). The CDR3 DNA follows: TGTGCCACTAGTAAAGGCGGGAGGGCCGATGAGACCCAGTACTTC. Translation: CATSKGGRADETQYF.

CDR3 nucleotides: TGTGCCAGCAGCTCGGGACAGGGGGAGGCCGGGGAGCTGTTTTTT. It specifies CASSSGQGEAGELFF. The chain carries TRBV7-3 and TRBJ2-2; 11 positions agree with TRBD1. Germline V CDR1 and CDR2: SGHTA, FQGTGA. CDR3 length: 15 amino acids. V gave up 4 bases and J gave up 6 bases; unmatched junction bases: 4.

The chain employs TRBV5-6 and TRBJ2-4; TRBD2 aligns across 9 bases. J gave up 4 bases and V 5 bases, and 10 bases lay outside the gene matches. Looked up from germline, CDR1 is SGHDT and CDR2 is YYEEEE. The length of the CDR3 is 16 residues. The CDR3, as DNA: TGTGCCAGCAGTGGCCTCGGGACTAGCTGGAAAAACATTCAGTACTTC. Encoded protein: CASSGLGTSWKNIQYF.

The genes are TRBV28 and TRBJ2-5; 8 positions agree with TRBD1. The CDR3 has 15 amino acids. CDR1 is MDHEN, CDR2 SYDVKM, per germline. The V gene end was trimmed by 3 bases and the J gene end by 9 bases; junction bases not matched to a gene: 12. The CDR3 DNA reads TGTGCCAGCAGTTTTTGGGGGGCACAGGGGGTTGCCCAGTACTTC. As protein: CASSFWGAQGVAQYF.

This clonotype was recorded at least ten times. The V gene is TRBV4-3, the J gene TRBJ1-6, with TRBD1 identical over 9 bases. The CDR3 spans 16 residues. V shed 0 bases and J 9 bases; nucleotides not matched to a gene: 6. Per germline, CDR1 LGHNA and CDR2 YSLEER. CDR3 region: CASSQDPGTGPSPLHF. In DNA, the CDR3 is TGCGCCAGCAGCCAAGATCCCGGGACAGGGCCTTCACCCCTCCACTTT.

The table lists this clonotype with a few counts. The chain has TRBV6-1 and TRBJ1-1, with TRBD1 as a possible D gene (5 bases). The length of the CDR3 is 14 residues. Between the trimmed V and J ends, which lost 3 bases and 2 bases, there was a span of 10 bases. Per the germline V gene, CDR1 is MNHNS and CDR2 is SASEGT. The CDR3 nucleotides are TGTGCCAGCAGTGAGACAGACCAAAACACTGAAGCTTTCTTT. This codes for CASSETDQNTEAFF.

This clonotype was seen more than once but under ten times. This chain connects TRBV6-1 to TRBJ2-7; 7 bases are a match to TRBD1. The CDR3 extends over 17 amino acids. Looked up from germline, CDR1 is MNHNS and CDR2 is SASEGT. The V segment lost 5 bases and the J segment 2 bases; nucleotides outside the gene matches: 15. CDR3 in DNA: TGTGCCAGCAGTCCCCCAGGGGGTAGGGGCCCGGCCTACGAGCAGTACTTC. Protein sequence: CASSPPGGRGPAYEQYF.

This clonotype was picked up many times. CDR3 in amino acids: CASSLADSSPLHF. The CDR3, as DNA: TGTGCCAGCAGCTTAGCTGACAGTTCACCCCTCCACTTT. The rearrangement links TRBV7-2 to TRBJ1-6, with D perhaps TRBD1 (5 bases). Trimming removed 0 bases at V and 9 bases at J, with 6 bases between. The CDR3 sequence is 13 residues long. Per the germline V gene, CDR1 is SGHTA and CDR2 is FQGNSA.